Described below is a single TCR beta chain sequence and its context. Its antigen is as yet unknown. These data come from a study of T cells in localized non-small cell lung cancer. General study points: With higher T cell density in blood came longer overall survival. Within adjacent lung there appeared a median approximately 60 of the top 100 tumor clones. The study found T cell clonality highest in uninvolved adjacent lung, above tumor.

Trimming cost V 3 bases and J 5 bases; bases outside gene matches: 9. The CDR3 has 15 amino acids. Germline lookup yields CDR1 SGHNT and CDR2 YYREEE (reference sequence). Measured with immunoSEQ multiplex PCR; TCRdb has only the in-frame clones, and not every one. The sample consists of 20,000 to 25,000 clones, about 88% of them appearing once. The sequencing used peripheral blood, collected before any cancer treatment. The chain has TRBV5-4 and TRBJ1-1; TRBD1 agrees at 8 bases. This receptor was obtained from a female donor at least 60 years old with stage I lung adenocarcinoma. As DNA, the CDR3 is TGTGCCAGCAGCTCCACCCGACAGGGGAGTACTGAAGCTTTCTTT. Its translation: CASSSTRQGSTEAFF. The whole variable domain, filled in from reference TRBV5-4 and TRBJ1-1, reads ETGVTQSPTHLIKTRGQQVTLRCSSQSGHNTVSWYQQALGQGPQFIFQYYREEENGRGNFPPRFSGLQFPNYSSELNVNALELDDSALYLCASSSTRQGSTEAFFGQGTRLTVV.